This T cell receptor beta chain was observed in a study of blood T cell repertoires in COVID-19. Overall study context: Samples representing acute and convalescent COVID-19 were sourced from the United States, Italy and Spain. From T cells, B-cell-depleted T cells, or PBMCs came the material, which was cDNA or gDNA.

CDR1 and CDR2 (germline): SGHRS, YFSETQ. This CDR3 has 17 amino acids. V lost 1 base to trimming and J lost 3 bases; unmatched junction nucleotides: 10. As handled by the study authors: The assay estimated nucleated cells by amplifying reference gene primers. Assay used: immunoSEQ multiplex PCR; TCRdb lists only in-frame clones, some missing. V and J calls and clone size are those listed in that table; D and trimming were worked out from the DNA. The table lists 190,000 or so clones, 80% to 90% of them singletons. This receptor was taken from a woman in her late teens or twenties who had recovered from COVID-19. The chain links TRBV5-1 to TRBJ2-5, with TRBD2 identical over 9 bases. Source material: peripheral blood. CDR3 DNA sequence: TGCGCCAGCAGCTTGCGAGTAAAGCGGGGGGCCGAAGAGACCCAGTACTTC. Protein product: CASSLRVKRGAEETQYF.